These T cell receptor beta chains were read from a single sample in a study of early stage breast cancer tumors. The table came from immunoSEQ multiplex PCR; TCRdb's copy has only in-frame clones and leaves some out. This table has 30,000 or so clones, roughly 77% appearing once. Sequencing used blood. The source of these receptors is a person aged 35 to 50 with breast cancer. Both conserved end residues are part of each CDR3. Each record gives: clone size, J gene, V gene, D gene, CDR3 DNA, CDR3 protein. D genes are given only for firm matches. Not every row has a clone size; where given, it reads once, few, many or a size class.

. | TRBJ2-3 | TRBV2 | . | TGTGCCAGCATCGAAGGGGGGAGCACAGATACGCAGTATTTT | CASIEGGSTDTQYF
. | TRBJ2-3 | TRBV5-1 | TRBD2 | TGCGCCAGCAGCTTGGCGCTCGCGGGAGGGCCAATTGATACGCAGTATTTT | CASSLALAGGPIDTQYF
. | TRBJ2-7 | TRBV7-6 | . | TGTGCCAGCAGCTTCGGGTCGAGGGGGAAGGGCCACTACGAGCAGTACTTC | CASSFGSRGKGHYEQYF
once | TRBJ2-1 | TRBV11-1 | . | TGTGCCAGCAAAAAGGGACACAATGAGCAGTTCTTC | CASKKGHNEQFF
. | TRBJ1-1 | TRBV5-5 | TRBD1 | TGTGCCAGCAGCTTCACAGGGGATACTGAAGCTTTCTTT | CASSFTGDTEAFF
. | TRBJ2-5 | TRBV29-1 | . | TGCAGCGTATCAGGGAGACTACGTGAGACCCAGTACTTC | CSVSGRLRETQYF
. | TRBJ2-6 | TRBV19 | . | TGTGCCAGTAGTCGAGACGTATTCTCTGGGGCCAACGTCCTGACTTTC | CASSRDVFSGANVLTF
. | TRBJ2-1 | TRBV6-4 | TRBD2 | TGTGCCAGCAGTCCAATCGGGACTAGCGGCTACAATGAGCAGTTCTTC | CASSPIGTSGYNEQFF
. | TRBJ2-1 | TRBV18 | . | TGTGCCAGCTCACCAGGGGCCAACTCCTACAATGAGCAGTTCTTC | CASSPGANSYNEQFF
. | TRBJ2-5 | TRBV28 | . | TGTGCCAGCAGTTTGGGGGCACTAAGGCTGGGAGTGGAAGAGACCCAGTACTTC | CASSLGALRLGVEETQYF
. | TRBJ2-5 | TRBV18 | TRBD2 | TGTGCCAGCTCACCAGGCGGGAGGGTACAAGAGACCCAGTACTTC | CASSPGGRVQETQYF
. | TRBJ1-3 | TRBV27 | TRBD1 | TGTGCCAGCAGTCCCGGGACAGGTGGAAACACCATATATTTT | CASSPGTGGNTIYF
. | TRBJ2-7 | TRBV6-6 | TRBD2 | TGTGCCAGCAGTTTCCGGACTAGCGGGGGCTCCGAGCAGTACTTC | CASSFRTSGGSEQYF
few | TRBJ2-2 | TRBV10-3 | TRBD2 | TGTGCCATCAGACAAACCGGGACTAGCGGTAACACCGGGGAGCTGTTTTTT | CAIRQTGTSGNTGELFF
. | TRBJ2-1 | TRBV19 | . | TGTGCCAGTAGTATAGTGGCGGGAAACAGCCCTAATTCGCGGCAGTTCTTC | CASSIVAGNSPNSRQFF
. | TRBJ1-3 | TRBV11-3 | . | TGTGCCAGCAGCTTAGCCCGGGCCAATGGAAACACCATATATTTT | CASSLARANGNTIYF
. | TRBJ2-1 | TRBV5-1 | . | TGCGCCAGCAGCTTGTCGGCGTTCTCCTACAATGAGCAGTTCTTC | CASSLSAFSYNEQFF
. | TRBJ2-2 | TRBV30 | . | TGTGCCTGGAGGGAGAATGCCGGGGAGCTGTTTTTT | CAWRENAGELFF
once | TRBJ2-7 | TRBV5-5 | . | TGTGCCACCGCTCGGAGACAGGACTCCTACGAGCAGTACTTC | CATARRQDSYEQYF
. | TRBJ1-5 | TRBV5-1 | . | TGCGCCAGCAGCTTGAGGGGACAACTCAATCAGCCCCAGCATTTT | CASSLRGQLNQPQHF
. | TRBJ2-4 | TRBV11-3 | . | TGTGCCAGCAGCTTAGATCGCCCCTCAAGGGACCTTCTAGCCAAAAACATTCAGTACTTC | CASSLDRPSRDLLAKNIQYF
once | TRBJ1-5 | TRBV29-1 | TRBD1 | TGCAGCGTGTCCCAGGGGGGCCCCAATCAGCCCCAGCATTTT | CSVSQGGPNQPQHF
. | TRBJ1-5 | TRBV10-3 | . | TGTGCCATCAGTCAAGGGAGGCGAAATCAGCCCCAGCATTTT | CAISQGRRNQPQHF
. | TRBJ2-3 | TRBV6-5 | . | TGTGCCAGCAGTCAAGACAGCACAGATACGCAGTATTTT | CASSQDSTDTQYF
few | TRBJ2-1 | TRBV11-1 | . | TGTGCCAGCAGCTTCAGGGAGAGGGTCAATGAGCAGTTCTTC | CASSFRERVNEQFF
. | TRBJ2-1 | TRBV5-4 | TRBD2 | TGTGCCAGCAGCCCGCGACTAGCGGGAGGTGGGGATGAGCAGTTCTTC | CASSPRLAGGGDEQFF
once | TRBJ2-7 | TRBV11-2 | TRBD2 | TGTGCCAGCAGCTTATTATGGCTAGCGGGAGGGTGGAGCGAGCAGTACTTC | CASSLLWLAGGWSEQYF
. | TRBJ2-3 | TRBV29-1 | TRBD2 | TGCAGCGTTGTCACTAGCGGGAGTTTCGGTGGCACAGATACGCAGTATTTT | CSVVTSGSFGGTDTQYF